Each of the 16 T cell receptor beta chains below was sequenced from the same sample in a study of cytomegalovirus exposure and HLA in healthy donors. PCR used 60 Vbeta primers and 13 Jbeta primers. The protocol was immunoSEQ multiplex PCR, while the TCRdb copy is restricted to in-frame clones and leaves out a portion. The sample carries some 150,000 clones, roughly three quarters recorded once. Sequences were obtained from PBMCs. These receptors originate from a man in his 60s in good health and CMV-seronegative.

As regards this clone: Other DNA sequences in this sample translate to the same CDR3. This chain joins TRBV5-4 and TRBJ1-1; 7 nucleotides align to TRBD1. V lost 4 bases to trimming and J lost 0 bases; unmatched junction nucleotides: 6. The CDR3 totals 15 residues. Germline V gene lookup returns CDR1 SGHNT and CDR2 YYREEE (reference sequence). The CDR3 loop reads CASSRDSRMNTEAFF. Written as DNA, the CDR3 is TGTGCCAGCAGCCGGGACAGTCGGATGAACACTGAAGCTTTCTTT.

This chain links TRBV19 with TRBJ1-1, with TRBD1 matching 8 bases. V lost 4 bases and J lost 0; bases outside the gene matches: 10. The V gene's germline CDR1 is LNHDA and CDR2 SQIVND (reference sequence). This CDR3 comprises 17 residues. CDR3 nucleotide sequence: TGTGCCAGTAGTACAACACCCGGACAGGGCATGAACACTGAAGCTTTCTTT. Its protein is CASSTTPGQGMNTEAFF.

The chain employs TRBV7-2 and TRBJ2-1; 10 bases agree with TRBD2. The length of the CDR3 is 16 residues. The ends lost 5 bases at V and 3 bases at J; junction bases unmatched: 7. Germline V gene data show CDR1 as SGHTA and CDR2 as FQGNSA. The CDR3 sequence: CASSPQAGGDYNEQFF. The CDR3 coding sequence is TGTGCCAGCAGCCCTCAAGCGGGGGGGGACTACAATGAGCAGTTCTTC.

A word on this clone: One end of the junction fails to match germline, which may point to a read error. CDR3 in DNA: TGTGCCACCAGCGGAGACATTTCAGGGGTTGTTTCACCCCTCCACTTT. Translating it yields CATSGDISGVVSPLHF. V usage is TRBV15 and J usage is TRBJ1-6; tentatively, D is TRBD1 (6 bases). CDR1 and CDR2 (germline): LNHNV, YYDKDF (reference sequence). This CDR3 region has 16 residues.

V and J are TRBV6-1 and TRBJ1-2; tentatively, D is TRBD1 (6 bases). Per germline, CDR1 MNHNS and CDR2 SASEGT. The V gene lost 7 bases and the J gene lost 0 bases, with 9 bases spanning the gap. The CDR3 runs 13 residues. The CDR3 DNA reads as TGTGCCAGCACCCCAGGGGCTAACTATGGCTACACCTTC. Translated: CASTPGANYGYTF.

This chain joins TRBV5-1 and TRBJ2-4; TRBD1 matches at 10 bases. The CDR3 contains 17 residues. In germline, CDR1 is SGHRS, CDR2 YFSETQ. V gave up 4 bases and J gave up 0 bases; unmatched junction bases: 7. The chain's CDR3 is CASSDGTGVGAKNIQYF. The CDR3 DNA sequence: TGCGCCAGCAGCGACGGGACAGGGGTCGGAGCCAAAAACATTCAGTACTTC.

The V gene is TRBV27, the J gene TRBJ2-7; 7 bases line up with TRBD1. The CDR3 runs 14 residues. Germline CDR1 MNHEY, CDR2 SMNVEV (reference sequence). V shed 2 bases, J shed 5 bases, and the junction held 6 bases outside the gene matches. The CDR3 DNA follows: TGTGCCAGCAGTTTACTAGGACAGGCTCACGAGCAGTACTTC. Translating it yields CASSLLGQAHEQYF.

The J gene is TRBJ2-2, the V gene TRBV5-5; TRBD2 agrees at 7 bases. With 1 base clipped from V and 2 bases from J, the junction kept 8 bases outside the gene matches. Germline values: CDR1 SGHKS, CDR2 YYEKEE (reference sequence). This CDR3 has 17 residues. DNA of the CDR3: TGTGCCAGCAGCTTGAGGTCCCTAGCGGCAAACACCGGGGAGCTGTTTTTT. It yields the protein CASSLRSLAANTGELFF.

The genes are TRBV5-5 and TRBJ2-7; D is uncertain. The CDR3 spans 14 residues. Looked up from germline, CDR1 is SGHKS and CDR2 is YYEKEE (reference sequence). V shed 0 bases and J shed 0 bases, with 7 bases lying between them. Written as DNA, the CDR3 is TGTGCCAGCAGCTTGGGGCCCAGCTCCTACGAGCAGTACTTC. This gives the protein CASSLGPSSYEQYF. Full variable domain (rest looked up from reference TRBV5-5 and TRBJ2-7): DAGVTQSPTHLIKTRGQQVTLRCSPISGHKSVSWYQQVLGQGPQFIFQYYEKEERGRGNFPDRFSARQFPNYSSELNVNALLLGDSALYLCASSLGPSSYEQYFGPGTRLTVT.

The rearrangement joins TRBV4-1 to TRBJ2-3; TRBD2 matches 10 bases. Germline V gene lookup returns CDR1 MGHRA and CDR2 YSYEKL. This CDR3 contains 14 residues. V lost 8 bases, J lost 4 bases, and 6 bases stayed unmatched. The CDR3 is CASSTSGDSDTQYF. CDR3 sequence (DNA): TGCGCCAGCTCCACTAGCGGGGATTCAGATACGCAGTATTTT.

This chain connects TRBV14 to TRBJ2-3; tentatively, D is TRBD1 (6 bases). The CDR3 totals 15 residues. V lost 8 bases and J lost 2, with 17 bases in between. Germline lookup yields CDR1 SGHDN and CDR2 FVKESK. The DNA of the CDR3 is TGTGCCAGCCTATTACCGGGACAACCCACAGATACGCAGTATTTT. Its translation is CASLLPGQPTDTQYF.

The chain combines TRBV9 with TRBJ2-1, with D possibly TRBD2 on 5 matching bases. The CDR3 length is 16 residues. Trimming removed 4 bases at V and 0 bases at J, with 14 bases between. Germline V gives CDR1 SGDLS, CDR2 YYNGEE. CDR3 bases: TGTGCCAGCAGCCTCTCGGGGAGAAGCTCCTACAATGAGCAGTTCTTC. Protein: CASSLSGRSSYNEQFF.

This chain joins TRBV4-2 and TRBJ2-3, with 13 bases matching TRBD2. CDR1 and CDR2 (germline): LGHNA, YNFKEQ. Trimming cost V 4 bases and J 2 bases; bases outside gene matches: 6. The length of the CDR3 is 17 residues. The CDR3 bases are TGTGCCAGCAGCCGGACTAGCGGGGGTCGGGTCACAGATACGCAGTATTTT. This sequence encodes CASSRTSGGRVTDTQYF.

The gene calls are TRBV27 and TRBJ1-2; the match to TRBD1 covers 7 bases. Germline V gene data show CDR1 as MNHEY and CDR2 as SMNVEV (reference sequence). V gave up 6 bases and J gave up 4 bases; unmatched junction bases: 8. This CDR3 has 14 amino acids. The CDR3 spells CASRIQQGPYGYTF. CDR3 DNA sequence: TGTGCCAGCAGAATTCAACAGGGGCCCTATGGCTACACCTTC.

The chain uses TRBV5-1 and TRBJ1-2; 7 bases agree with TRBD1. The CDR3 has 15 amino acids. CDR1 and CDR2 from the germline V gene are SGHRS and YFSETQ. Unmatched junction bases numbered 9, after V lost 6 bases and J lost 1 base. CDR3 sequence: CASKPGTDFNYGYTF. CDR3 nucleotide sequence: TGCGCCAGCAAACCCGGGACAGATTTTAACTATGGCTACACCTTC.

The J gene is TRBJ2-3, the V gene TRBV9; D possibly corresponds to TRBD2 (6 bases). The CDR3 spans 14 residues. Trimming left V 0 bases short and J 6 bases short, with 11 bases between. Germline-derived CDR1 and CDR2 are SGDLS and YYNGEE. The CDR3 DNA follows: TGTGCCAGCAGCGTAGTGGGGGGTGGGGATACGCAGTATTTT. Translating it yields CASSVVGGGDTQYF.